This T cell receptor (beta chain) emerged from a study of T cell responses to AZD1222 COVID-19 vaccine. Overall study: The study pooled second doses at about 4 or about 12 weeks. Overall study findings and caveats: The number of AZD1222 recipients seropositive at baseline was only 5 to 7. Donors were largely white British and mainly female; clonal diversity was possibly underestimated.

The CDR3 runs to 13 residues. The germline CDR1 and CDR2 sequences are SNHLY and FYNNEI. The trim removed 4 bases at V and 8 bases at J, leaving 2 bases unmatched. As for this clone: Antigen specificity is unknown.

The assay was immunoSEQ multiplex PCR, and TCRdb's table has in-frame clones only and misses some. The data contain approximately 100,000 clones, around 92% of them seen just once; the ten biggest clones take up roughly 42%. The chain couples TRBV2 to TRBJ1-6; 7 nucleotides align to TRBD1. The receptor was isolated from an adult in good health. The sample was peripheral blood, taken on day 0 of AZD1222 vaccination. The CDR3 sequence: CASSGQGDSPLHF. CDR3 nucleotides: TGTGCCAGCAGTGGACAGGGAGATTCACCCCTCCACTTT. The whole variable domain, filled in from reference TRBV2 and TRBJ1-6, reads EPEVTQTPSHQVTQMGQEVILRCVPISNHLYFYWYRQILGQKVEFLVSFYNNEISEKSEIFDDQFSVERPDGSNFTLKIRSTKLEDSAMYFCASSGQGDSPLHFGNGTRLTVT.